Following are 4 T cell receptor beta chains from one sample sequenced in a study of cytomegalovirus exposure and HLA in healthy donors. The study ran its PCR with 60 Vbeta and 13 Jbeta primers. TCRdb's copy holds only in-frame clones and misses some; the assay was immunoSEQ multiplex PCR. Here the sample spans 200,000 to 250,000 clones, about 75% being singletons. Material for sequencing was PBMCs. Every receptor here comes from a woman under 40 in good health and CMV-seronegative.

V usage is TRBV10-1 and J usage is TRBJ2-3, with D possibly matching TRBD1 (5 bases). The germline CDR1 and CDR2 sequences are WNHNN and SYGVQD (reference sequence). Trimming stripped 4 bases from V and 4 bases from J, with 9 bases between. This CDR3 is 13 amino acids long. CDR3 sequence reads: CASSGSGSDTQYF. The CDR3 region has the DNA TGCGCCAGCAGTGGATCAGGGTCAGATACGCAGTATTTT.

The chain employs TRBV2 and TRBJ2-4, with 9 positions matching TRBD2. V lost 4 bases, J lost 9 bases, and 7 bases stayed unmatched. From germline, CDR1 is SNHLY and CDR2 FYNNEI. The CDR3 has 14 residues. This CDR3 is CASSVVAGAGIQYF. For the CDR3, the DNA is TGTGCCAGCAGTGTAGTAGCGGGGGCCGGCATTCAGTACTTC.

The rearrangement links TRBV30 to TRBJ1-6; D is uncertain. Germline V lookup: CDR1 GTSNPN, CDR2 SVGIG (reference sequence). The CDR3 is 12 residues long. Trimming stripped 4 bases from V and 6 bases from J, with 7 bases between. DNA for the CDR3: TGTGCCTGGAACGAGGGTAATTCACCCCTCCACTTT. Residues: CAWNEGNSPLHF. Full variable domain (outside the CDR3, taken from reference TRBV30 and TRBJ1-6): SQTIHQWPATLVQPVGSPLSLECTVEGTSNPNLYWYRQAAGRGLQLLFYSVGIGQISSEVPQNLSASRPQDRQFILSSKKLLLSDSGFYLCAWNEGNSPLHFGNGTRLTVT.

The CDR3 nucleotides read TGCAGCGTTGTTGATGGGGCCTATGGCTACACCTTC. Translated: CSVVDGAYGYTF. The rearrangement joins TRBV29-1 to TRBJ1-2; D may be TRBD1 (5 bases). Germline CDR1 reads SQVTM; CDR2 reads ANQGSEA. V lost 4 bases and J 4 bases, leaving 10 bases between the germline ends. The CDR3 length is 12 residues. Full variable domain (rest looked up from reference TRBV29-1 and TRBJ1-2): SAVISQKPSRDICQRGTSLTIQCQVDSQVTMMFWYRQQPGQSLTLIATANQGSEATYESGFVIDKFPISRPNLTFSTLTVSNMSPEDSSIYLCSVVDGAYGYTFGSGTRLTVV.